The rows below give T cell receptor beta chains drawn from one sample of a study of blood T cell repertoires in COVID-19. The protocol was immunoSEQ multiplex PCR, while the TCRdb copy is restricted to in-frame clones and leaves out a portion. The table records about 28,000 clones, about nine tenths of them present only once. Sequenced input: peripheral blood. Receptors were obtained from a man aged 55 to 70 with active COVID-19. CDR3s include the opening cysteine and the closing phenylalanine or tryptophan. A D gene is named only where the DNA matches it firmly. Part of the rows lack a size; the others show once, few, many or a class for expanded clones.

TRBJ2-3	TRBD2	few	TRBV3-1/TRBV3-2	CASSQGWRGGPSDTQYF	TGTGCCAGCAGCCAAGGTTGGCGGGGGGGCCCATCAGATACGCAGTATTTT
TRBJ1-4	-	-	TRBV27	CAAPIGTPLNRVNEKLFF	TGTGCCGCGCCTATCGGTACTCCGTTAAACAGGGTAAATGAAAAACTGTTTTTT
TRBJ1-2	-	few	TRBV19	CASSLEGGFNGYTF	TGTGCCAGTAGCCTCGAGGGAGGGTTTAATGGCTACACCTTC
TRBJ1-5	-	-	TRBV6-6	CASSPDRARQPQHF	TGTGCCAGCAGCCCAGACAGAGCCAGACAGCCCCAGCATTTT
TRBJ1-2	-	-	TRBV7-9	CASSYTGYYGYTF	TGTGCCAGCAGCTATACAGGGTACTATGGCTACACCTTC
TRBJ2-3	TRBD2	-	TRBV9	CASSDMRGGADTQYF	TGTGCCAGCAGTGACATGCGGGGGGGGGCAGATACGCAGTATTTT
TRBJ2-3	-	-	TRBV4-1	CASSRSEGNTDTQYF	TGCGCCAGCAGCCGGAGTGAGGGAAACACAGATACGCAGTATTTT
TRBJ1-3	TRBD1	few	TRBV10-3	CAIRDSSGNTIYF	TGTGCCATCCGGGACAGCTCTGGAAACACCATATATTTT
TRBJ1-1	-	-	TRBV3-1/TRBV3-2	CASSQDGSGGAFF	TGTGCCAGCAGCCAAGATGGATCCGGAGGAGCTTTCTTT
TRBJ1-3	TRBD1	-	TRBV7-8	CASSPVGQGMFGNTIYF	TGTGCCAGCAGCCCAGTGGGACAGGGGATGTTCGGAAACACCATATATTTT
TRBJ2-3	-	-	TRBV30	CAWRARGTAKAQYF	TGTGCCTGGAGAGCCCGCGGGACTGCAAAAGCGCAGTATTTT
TRBJ2-5	TRBD1	-	TRBV2	CASRTWGQGETQYF	TGTGCCAGCAGAACCTGGGGACAGGGAGAGACCCAGTACTTC
TRBJ2-3	TRBD2	few	TRBV3-1/TRBV3-2	CASSQKAGGPTDTQYF	TGTGCCAGCAGCCAAAAAGCGGGGGGGCCCACAGATACGCAGTATTTT
TRBJ2-1	-	-	TRBV11-3	CASSLGHPLRNEQFF	TGTGCCAGCAGCTTGGGACATCCCCTACGCAATGAGCAGTTCTTC
TRBJ1-1	-	-	TRBV7-8	CASSLDSPAFF	TGTGCCAGCAGCTTAGATAGCCCAGCTTTCTTT
TRBJ2-5	-	-	TRBV11-1	CASSLGTGRETQYF	TGTGCCAGCAGCTTAGGTACAGGGCGGGAGACCCAGTACTTC
TRBJ2-5	TRBD2	-	TRBV7-2	CASSLGVGAGVETQYF	TGTGCCAGCAGCTTAGGTGTAGGTGCGGGGGTAGAGACCCAGTACTTC
TRBJ2-2	-	-	TRBV5-1	CASSLLGGNTGELFF	TGCGCCAGCAGCTTGTTAGGGGGAAACACCGGGGAGCTGTTTTTT
TRBJ1-4	-	-	TRBV3-1/TRBV3-2	CASSQPGGDEKLFF	TGTGCCAGCAGCCAACCGGGGGGGGATGAAAAACTGTTTTTT
TRBJ1-2	-	-	TRBV28	CASSLVTYGYTF	TGTGCCAGCAGCCTTGTTACTTATGGCTACACCTTC
TRBJ2-7	TRBD1	few	TRBV10-1	CASRQGSTLYEQYF	TGCGCCAGCCGACAGGGATCCACACTCTACGAGCAGTACTTC
TRBJ1-1	-	-	TRBV30	CAWTPGGGSPAFF	TGTGCCTGGACACCGGGGGGAGGTTCGCCAGCTTTCTTT
TRBJ1-5	-	-	TRBV3-1/TRBV3-2	CASSQGSGSDQPQHF	TGTGCCAGCAGCCAAGGGTCGGGGTCGGATCAGCCCCAGCATTTT
TRBJ1-1	TRBD1	-	TRBV5-4	CASRKEAGTVEAFF	TGTGCCAGCAGGAAAGAGGCCGGGACAGTTGAAGCTTTCTTT
TRBJ2-3	TRBD1	-	TRBV4-1	CASSQGDRGHADTQYF	TGCGCCAGCAGCCAGGGGGACAGGGGGCACGCAGATACGCAGTATTTT
TRBJ1-1	-	-	TRBV5-1	CASSLPGVNTEAFF	TGCGCCAGCAGCTTGCCAGGGGTGAACACTGAAGCTTTCTTT
TRBJ1-4	-	-	TRBV27	CASSSRVLSEKLFF	TGTGCCAGCAGTTCGAGGGTTTTAAGTGAAAAACTGTTTTTT